This T cell receptor (beta chain) came from a study of T-cell reconstitution after alpha-beta-depleted transplantation in children (dated by TCRdb to the mid-2010s). Study-wide context: The study quantitatively tracked T-cell immune reconstitution after TCRalphabeta/CD19-depleted allogeneic hematopoietic cell transplantation in children using TCR repertoire profiling.

Receptor amplification or capture employed PCR. For sequencing, an Illumina HiSeq 2500 was employed. Molecular barcoding was employed in the preparation of TCR libraries, with unique molecular identifiers being used to normalize TCRbeta repertoire quantification. TCRdb ran its own pipeline on the public reads, namely fastp trimming at Q25 and MiXCR clone calling, and kept in-frame beta chains. Each entry merges the rows of one CDR3 protein and shows their most common DNA and genes. This sample lists over 150,000 distinct CDR3 sequences; over 8.5% were detected once. About 13% of the sample rests with the top ten. What the work shows at the level of the full study, not this receptor alone: The apparently early alphabetaT-cell count recovery about two months after transplant was reportedly dependent on only several hundred rapidly expanded clones derived from non-depleted graft cells. Hyperexpanded clone frequencies declined over subsequent months; after one year, T-cell counts and TCRbeta diversity were mostly attributed to newly produced T cells. In some patients, high TCRbeta diversity at day 60 was attributed to recipient T cells and intrathymic progenitors that had survived conditioning.

This clonotype was counted ten times or more. Its antigen remains unidentified. No base quality values were provided; no much bigger clone lies one nucleotide off. The intended sense of this specimen's treatment or condition label: allogeneic hematopoietic cell transplantation with graft depleted of TCRalphabeta T cells and CD19 B cells. TCRalphabeta/CD19-depleted allogeneic hematopoietic cell grafts were given to the transplant recipients, all of whom were children. From the cysteine up to the phenylalanine, the CDR3 has a length of 14 residues. The kept DNA is CDR3 alone, 42 bases in frame from the first base. The junction carries 9 bases between V and J, which are trimmed by 0 bases and 2 bases respectively. CDR1 and CDR2 (SGHRS, YFSETQ) derive from the germline V gene.

This TCR came from a boy aged 2 to 9 with acute myeloid leukemia, due to receive a stem cell transplant. Recombination linked TRBV5-1 to TRBJ2-7; the D gene remains uncertain. The sequencing here drew on PBMCs, taken before TCRalphabeta/CD19-depleted stem cell transplant. The bases are TGCGCCAGCAGCTTGGCGGCGTCCGCCTACGAGCAGTACTTC. It codes for CASSLAASAYEQYF.